The following is a T cell receptor (beta chain) sequence with its context. Trimming took off 3 bases at V and 4 bases at J, with 9 bases between the two ends. This CDR3 region has 13 residues. Germline CDR1 is LNHNV and CDR2 is YYDKDF (reference sequence). These data belong to a study of T-cell reconstitution after alpha-beta-depleted transplantation in children. Molecular barcoding with unique molecular identifiers was used for the TCRbeta library. A single record per CDR3 protein comes from TCRdb applying MiXCR to the PCR reads. Here the sample spans 300,000 or so distinct CDR3 sequences, around 9.6% being singletons.

This sequence was found in a human donor who donated a stem cell graft to a child with SCID. V and J are TRBV15 and TRBJ1-1; D perhaps matches TRBD1 (5 bases). The specimen was PBMCs from the stem cell graft donor, collected from the stem cell graft. CDR3 nucleotides: TGTGCCACCAGCAGCTTGAGGGGCACTGAAGCTTTCTTT. It codes for CATSSLRGTEAFF.